The entry that follows covers one T cell receptor (beta chain) sequence. The data derive from a study of PD-L1 blockade in urothelial cancer. Study-wide background: Intravenous atezolizumab, 1,200 mg every 3 weeks, was begun by patients in the mid-2010s. Analysis of blood occurred 3 weeks (second dose) and 6 weeks after treatment start. Reported median T cell count for blood samples was about 150,000.

J was trimmed by 3 bases and V by 8 bases; bases with no gene match: 4. Germline CDR1 reads SNHLY; CDR2 reads FYNNEI. The CDR3 runs 15 residues. Time point of the sample: pretreatment peripheral blood. The protocol was immunoSEQ multiplex PCR, while the TCRdb copy is restricted to in-frame clones and leaves out a portion. The data hold roughly 95,000 clones, with about nine tenths observed a single time. The material sequenced was PBMCs, taken around atezolizumab (anti-PD-L1) treatment. This sequence was found in a man in his sixties with urothelial cancer. This rearrangement joins TRBV2 to TRBJ2-3, with 14 bases aligning to TRBD2. The CDR3, as DNA: TGTGCCAGCGGGAGGACTAGCGGGAGGACAGATACGCAGTATTTT. It yields the protein CASGRTSGRTDTQYF.